What follows are 26 T cell receptor beta chains derived from one specimen sequenced in a study of T cells in Graves' hyperthyroidism and ophthalmopathy. TCR beta CDR3 sequences were amplified from RNA transcripts. Using the HTBI primer set, a first-round RT-PCR was run on the TCR CDR3. MiXCR, run by TCRdb on the multiplex PCR reads, gives a single entry per CDR3 protein. The data hold hundreds of thousands of distinct CDR3 sequences, with roughly 14% observed a single time. The sample comprised blood. These receptors all come from a young woman with Graves' hyperthyroidism.

This clonotype was observed at least ten times. V and J are TRBV2 and TRBJ2-3; D unclear. V lost 2 bases to trimming and J lost 1 base, with 10 bases between them. The CDR3 is made up of 15 amino acids. CDR1 is SNHLY, CDR2 FYNNEI, per germline. The CDR3 here is CASSESGPRTDTQYF. The DNA of the CDR3 is TGTGCCAGCAGTGAAAGTGGCCCGCGCACAGATACGCAGTATTTT. Full variable domain (rest looked up from reference TRBV2 and TRBJ2-3): EPEVTQTPSHQVTQMGQEVILRCVPISNHLYFYWYRQILGQKVEFLVSFYNNEISEKSEIFDDQFSVERPDGSNFTLKIRSTKLEDSAMYFCASSESGPRTDTQYFGPGTRLTVL.

This clonotype was seen at least ten times. This sequence joins TRBV2 and TRBJ1-2; D gene ambiguous. Germline V gene sequence: CDR1 SNHLY, CDR2 FYNNEI. The ends were cut back, 2 bases at V and 0 bases at J, with 7 bases in the middle. The CDR3 covers 14 residues. The DNA of the CDR3 is TGTGCCAGCAGTGAAACGGCAGCTAACTATGGCTACACCTTC. Its translation: CASSETAANYGYTF.

This clonotype was observed a handful of times. The V gene is TRBV6-4, the J gene TRBJ2-1, with 10 bases that match TRBD1. This CDR3 region has 15 residues. The V gene's germline CDR1 is MRHNA and CDR2 SNTAGT. V lost 5 bases and J lost 7; bases outside the gene matches: 8. CDR3 nucleotides: TGTGCCAGCAGTCCCCCGGGACAGGGGAAAAATGAGCAGTTCTTC. It specifies CASSPPGQGKNEQFF.

This clonotype was counted once. Compared with germline, one end of the junction differs, possibly owing to a read error. This chain links TRBV7-7 with TRBJ2-3; 7 bases fit TRBD2. CDR1 and CDR2 from the germline V gene are SSHAT and FNYEAQ (reference sequence). The CDR3 runs to 16 residues. CDR3 loop: CASSLGTSDRPDTQYF. CDR3 bases: TGTGCTAGCAGCTTAGGAACTAGCGACCGGCCAGATACGCAGTATTTT.

This clonotype was counted at least ten times. The rearrangement joins TRBV18 to TRBJ2-3, with D unclear. The CDR3 contains 13 residues. CDR1 is KGHSH, CDR2 LQKENI, per germline. The ends were cut back, 3 bases at V and 4 bases at J, with 8 bases in the middle. The DNA for the CDR3 is TGTGCCAGCTCACCCCCAGGCCCAGATACGCAGTATTTT. Its protein is CASSPPGPDTQYF.

The table lists this clonotype with many counts. The J gene is TRBJ2-1, the V gene TRBV6-1; 12 bases map to TRBD1. CDR1 is MNHNS, CDR2 SASEGT, per germline. The ends lost 8 bases at V and 6 bases at J; junction bases unmatched: 5. This CDR3 has 14 residues. The CDR3 reads CASGTGGEPNEQFF. The CDR3, as DNA: TGTGCCAGCGGGACAGGGGGCGAACCCAATGAGCAGTTCTTC.

This clonotype has more than one count but fewer than ten. The chain employs TRBV14 and TRBJ1-2; 8 nucleotides match TRBD1. This CDR3 contains 16 residues. V lost 4 bases, J lost 7 bases, and 14 bases stayed unmatched. From germline, CDR1 is SGHDN and CDR2 FVKESK. The CDR3 loop reads CASSLISPTGVRGYTF. The CDR3, as DNA: TGTGCCAGCAGCCTGATCTCCCCGACAGGGGTACGTGGCTACACCTTC.

In this sample, this clonotype turned up many times. V usage is TRBV27 and J usage is TRBJ2-1, with D possibly being TRBD2 (5 bases). Germline V lookup: CDR1 MNHEY, CDR2 SMNVEV (reference sequence). V lost 5 bases to trimming and J lost 5 bases, with 16 bases between them. This CDR3 has 15 residues. CDR3 nucleotide sequence: TGTGCCAGCAGTCCTAGCTTCAAAGGAAACAATGAGCAGTTCTTC. As protein: CASSPSFKGNNEQFF.

In this sample, this clonotype turned up many times. CDR3 region: CASSRDRAYNSPLHF. CDR3 sequence (DNA): TGTGCCAGCAGTCGAGACAGGGCCTATAATTCACCCCTCCACTTT. The gene calls are TRBV12-3 or TRBV12-4 and TRBJ1-6; 7 bases agree with TRBD1. V was pared by 5 bases and J by 2 bases, with 3 bases of the junction left unmatched. The CDR3 has 15 residues.

This clonotype was seen only a few times. One base away lies a much larger clone, so this may be a sequencing read error. The chain employs TRBV11-3 and TRBJ2-5; TRBD2 is a possible D gene (5 bases). V shed 1 base and J shed 3 bases, with 9 bases lying between them. Germline V gene data show CDR1 as SGHNT and CDR2 as YENEEA. This CDR3 comprises 14 residues. CDR3 residues: CASSLAVGEETQYF. CDR3 coding DNA: TGTGCCAGCAGCTTAGCGGTGGGAGAAGAGACCCAGTACTTC.

Regarding this clonotype: A read error may produce the germline difference seen at one junction end. V is TRBV3-1 and J is TRBJ2-7; tentatively, D is TRBD2 (5 bases). Germline V lookup: CDR1 LGHDT, CDR2 YNNKEL (reference sequence). This CDR3 has 14 amino acids. The CDR3 loop reads CGSSQDRELGEQYF. The CDR3 nucleotides are TGTGGCAGCAGCCAAGATAGGGAGTTGGGCGAGCAGTACTTC.

The table lists this clonotype with a few counts. The rearrangement joins TRBV6-1 to TRBJ1-5; D gene unclear. The V end was cut by 8 bases, the J end by 3 bases, with 11 bases between. The CDR3 runs to 13 residues. The germline V gene has CDR1 MNHNS and CDR2 SASEGT. The CDR3 reads CASLSGFNQPQHF. The CDR3 DNA reads TGTGCCAGCCTATCAGGATTCAATCAGCCCCAGCATTTT.

On this clonotype itself: A much larger clone differs from this one at a single base, so this may be a read error. Without the conserved terminal phenylalanine or tryptophan, this CDR3 likely stems from a read error. The chain employs TRBV24-1 and TRBJ2-7; tentatively, D is TRBD1 (5 bases). This CDR3 has 15 amino acids. Looked up from germline, CDR1 is KGHDR and CDR2 is SFDVKD. The germline V and J ends were trimmed by 2 bases and 0 bases, with 10 bases remaining between them. CDR3 region: CATSDSRQNSYEQYL. The CDR3 nucleotides are TGTGCCACCAGTGATTCTCGACAGAACTCCTACGAGCAGTACCTC.

This clonotype was detected many times. The rearrangement joins TRBV7-2 to TRBJ2-3, with D possibly being TRBD1 (6 bases). The V gene's germline CDR1 is SGHTA and CDR2 FQGNSA. This CDR3 spans 15 amino acids. The germline V and J ends were trimmed by 5 bases and 1 base, with 13 bases remaining between them. The CDR3 region is CASSLARGGTDTQYF. The CDR3 bases are TGTGCCAGCAGCCTCGCCAGGGGAGGCACAGATACGCAGTATTTT.

In its sample, this clonotype was seen many times. This chain connects TRBV25-1 to TRBJ1-1; TRBD1 agrees at 10 bases. V was pared by 6 bases and J by 4 bases, with 2 bases of the junction left unmatched. The CDR3 has 13 amino acids. Looked up from germline, CDR1 is MGHDK and CDR2 is SYGVNS. The CDR3 DNA reads TGTGCCAGCAGATGGACAGGGGGCACTGAAGCTTTCTTT. This gives the protein CASRWTGGTEAFF. The full variable domain, rest sourced from reference TRBV25-1 and TRBJ1-1, is EADIYQTPRYLVIGTGKKITLECSQTMGHDKMYWYQQDPGMELHLIHYSYGVNSTEKGDLSSESTVSRIRTEHFPLTLESARPSHTSQYLCASRWTGGTEAFFGQGTRLTVV.

This clonotype was counted a few times. The chain employs TRBV10-3 and TRBJ1-5, with 7 nucleotides matching TRBD1. The CDR3 extends over 14 amino acids. V trimming: 10 bases; J trimming: 2 bases; junction bases outside the gene matches: 8. In germline, CDR1 is ENHRY, CDR2 SYGVKD. CDR3 sequence: CATSRGNGNQPQHF. CDR3 bases: TGTGCCACGTCCAGGGGGAACGGCAATCAGCCCCAGCATTTT.

Only a few counts were recorded for this clonotype. This chain connects TRBV5-1 to TRBJ1-1, with a possible D match to TRBD1 (5 bases). Per the germline V gene, CDR1 is SGHRS and CDR2 is YFSETQ. With 0 bases removed from V and 0 bases from J, the gap between germline ends came to 12 bases. The CDR3 has 16 residues. The CDR3 nucleotides are TGCGCCAGCAGCTTGGATGAGGGGCGGATGAACACTGAAGCTTTCTTT. This encodes CASSLDEGRMNTEAFF.

This clonotype was observed a few times. The genes are TRBV19 and TRBJ1-2; 10 bases match TRBD1. Germline lookup yields CDR1 LNHDA and CDR2 SQIVND (reference sequence). The length of the CDR3 is 15 residues. V shed 6 bases and J 4 bases; nucleotides not matched to a gene: 8. The CDR3 DNA reads TGTGCCAGTAGCCAACCCGGGACAGGGGTCTATGGCTACACCTTC. It codes for CASSQPGTGVYGYTF.

The table lists this clonotype with many counts. The CDR3, as DNA: TGCAGTGCTAGAGCCGGGACTAGCGGGAATACGCAGTATTTT. Its translation is CSARAGTSGNTQYF. The V gene is TRBV20-1, the J gene TRBJ2-3; 13 bases fit TRBD2. Germline CDR1 DFQATT, CDR2 SNEGSKA (reference sequence). CDR3 size: 14 residues. V gave up 1 base and J gave up 7 bases; unmatched junction bases: 2.

This clonotype was seen repeatedly, ten times or more. The rearrangement links TRBV5-4 to TRBJ2-3; D unresolved. The CDR3 is 17 residues long. Germline assignment: CDR1 SGHNT and CDR2 YYREEE (reference sequence). Trimming shortened V by 0 bases and J by 2 bases, and 16 bases separated the two germline ends. The CDR3 is CASSLVGPAKSTDTQYF. The CDR3 nucleotides are TGTGCCAGCAGCTTGGTAGGGCCCGCGAAATCCACAGATACGCAGTATTTT.

The chain is built from TRBV11-2 and TRBJ1-4; the match to TRBD1 covers 9 bases. V trimming: 5 bases; J trimming: 5 bases; junction bases outside the gene matches: 6. CDR3 length equals 15 residues. CDR1 is SGHAT, CDR2 FQNNGV, per germline. The CDR3 loop reads CASSPGTGRNEKLFF. The CDR3 DNA sequence: TGTGCCAGCAGCCCCGGGACAGGGAGGAATGAAAAACTGTTTTTT.

This clonotype has more than one count but fewer than ten. The gene calls are TRBV5-5 and TRBJ1-2; D is undetermined. Deletions cut 3 bases from V and 6 bases from J, with 15 bases between. The germline V gene has CDR1 SGHKS and CDR2 YYEKEE (reference sequence). The CDR3 is 14 residues long. The CDR3, as DNA: TGTGCCAGCAGCTCATTAGTTCGAGCGGATGGCTACACCTTC. This sequence encodes CASSSLVRADGYTF. Looking up the rest from reference TRBV5-5 and TRBJ1-2 gives the full variable domain: DAGVTQSPTHLIKTRGQQVTLRCSPISGHKSVSWYQQVLGQGPQFIFQYYEKEERGRGNFPDRFSARQFPNYSSELNVNALLLGDSALYLCASSSLVRADGYTFGSGTRLTVV.

This clonotype was found a few times. A much larger clone lies a single base off, so this may be a read error. This sequence joins TRBV7-2 and TRBJ2-5; the D gene could be TRBD1 or TRBD2 (6 bases each). CDR1 is SGHTA, CDR2 FQGNSA, per germline. This CDR3 region has 15 residues. The CDR3 nucleotides read TGTGCCAACAGCTTTTTTATAGGGGGGCAAGAGACCCAGTACTTC. Its protein product is CANSFFIGGQETQYF.

This clonotype has a count of ten or more. This chain uses TRBV6-1 with TRBJ1-1; D gene ambiguous. Germline loops: CDR1 MNHNS, CDR2 SASEGT. V dropped 6 bases and J dropped 0 bases, with 17 bases sitting between them. The CDR3 has 16 residues. The CDR3 region is CASRAEGDGVNTEAFF. The CDR3 bases are TGTGCCAGCAGAGCCGAGGGTGACGGCGTGAACACTGAAGCTTTCTTT.

This clonotype was recorded many times. The chain recombines TRBV15 with TRBJ1-2, with 7 bases fitting TRBD1. The CDR3 length is 12 residues. CDR1 LNHNV and CDR2 YYDKDF come from the germline V gene (reference sequence). Trimming took 4 bases from V and 7 from J; bases not matched to a gene: 3. The CDR3 DNA follows: TGTGCCACCAGCACCGGGACAGTTGGCTACACCTTC. Its translation is CATSTGTVGYTF. The whole variable domain, filled in from reference TRBV15 and TRBJ1-2, reads DAMVIQNPRYQVTQFGKPVTLSCSQTLNHNVMYWYQQKSSQAPKLLFHYYDKDFNNEADTPDNFQSRRPNTSFCFLDIRSPGLGDTAMYLCATSTGTVGYTFGSGTRLTVV.

The chain combines TRBV7-8 with TRBJ2-3; 9 bases are a match to TRBD1. The V segment lost 0 bases and the J segment 6 bases; nucleotides outside the gene matches: 7. Per the germline V gene, CDR1 is SGHVS and CDR2 is FQNEAQ. There are 16 residues in the CDR3. CDR3 DNA: TGTGCCAGCAGCTTAGCGGGGACAGGGAGTGCGGATACGCAGTATTTT. Protein sequence: CASSLAGTGSADTQYF.